This record covers a single T cell receptor (beta chain). The record originates from a study of blood T cell repertoires in COVID-19. Across the study: The samples span acute and convalescent COVID-19 from the United States, Italy and Spain. Sample material is recorded as cDNA or gDNA derived from T cells, B-cell-depleted T cells, or PBMCs.

CDR3 length: 16 residues. The V and J ends lost 1 base and 1 base respectively, with 8 bases between them. Per the germline V gene, CDR1 is MDHEN and CDR2 is SYDVKM. The data were produced by immunoSEQ multiplex PCR, yet TCRdb's version contains in-frame clones alone and is incomplete. The table shows about 82,000 clones, with around 81% occurring only once. The TCR was taken from an elderly man with active or convalescent COVID-19. The V gene is TRBV28, the J gene TRBJ2-6, with D maybe TRBD2 (5 bases). The sample was peripheral blood. CDR3 nucleotides: TGTGCCAGCAGTTTATTTTCGGGGTCTGGGGCCAACGTCCTGACTTTC. It encodes CASSLFSGSGANVLTF.